Listed here are 9 T cell receptor beta chains from one sample, sequenced in a study of technical replicates of blood from a handful of donors. Measured with immunoSEQ multiplex PCR; TCRdb has only the in-frame clones, and not every one. Among around 72,000 clones listed, about nine tenths were seen once. The sequenced sample was T cells isolated from PBMCs. The receptor set was obtained from a human donor in good health. Some clones in this sample may be carry-over from other donors' samples.

This sequence joins TRBV5-4 and TRBJ1-1; weak D call: TRBD1 (6 bases). The CDR3 runs to 17 residues. The germline V gene encodes CDR1 SGHNT and CDR2 YYREEE (reference sequence). Trimming took off 4 bases at V and 3 bases at J, with 22 bases between the two ends. The CDR3: CASSPQGRGPGDTEAFF. The CDR3 region has the DNA TGTGCCAGCAGCCCTCAGGGCAGGGGACCAGGGGACACTGAAGCTTTCTTT.

The V and J genes are TRBV6-5 and TRBJ2-5; TRBD2 is a possible D gene (6 bases). Trimming removed 10 bases at V and 4 bases at J, with 13 bases between. This CDR3 contains 12 residues. Germline CDR1 reads MNHEY; CDR2 reads SVGAGI. The CDR3 reads CATRLVGETQYF. The DNA for the CDR3 is TGTGCCACCAGACTAGTGGGAGAGACCCAGTACTTC.

The chain links TRBV29-1 to TRBJ1-1; maybe TRBD1 (5 bases). This CDR3 has 10 amino acids. Looked up from germline, CDR1 is SQVTM and CDR2 is ANQGSEA. V gave up 4 bases and J gave up 7 bases, with 7 bases separating them. The CDR3: CSVVGVEAFF. The CDR3 region has the DNA TGCAGCGTTGTAGGGGTTGAAGCTTTCTTT.

This clone was counted only a few times. J is TRBJ2-1 and V is TRBV5-1; tentative D call: TRBD1 (5 bases). The CDR3 has 15 residues. Germline CDR1 SGHRS, CDR2 YFSETQ. Trimming pared 4 bases from V and 3 bases from J, leaving 14 bases between. CDR3 DNA: TGCGCCAGCAGCCGATCTGACAGCTACTACAATGAGCAGTTCTTC. As protein: CASSRSDSYYNEQFF.

The chain couples TRBV30 to TRBJ2-1, with 12 bases aligning to TRBD2. Germline V gene sequence: CDR1 GTSNPN, CDR2 SVGIG (reference sequence). The CDR3 loop spans 16 amino acids. The trim removed 2 bases at V and 8 bases at J, leaving 10 bases unmatched. CDR3 DNA: TGTGCCTGGAGTACAACACCTAGCGGGGGGGCGCATGAGCAGTTCTTC. Translated, it gives CAWSTTPSGGAHEQFF.

V and J are TRBV7-9 and TRBJ1-4; possibly TRBD1 for D (6 bases). Germline values: CDR1 SEHNR, CDR2 FQNEAQ (reference sequence). The CDR3 spans 16 residues. The ends were cut back, 1 base at V and 7 bases at J, with 16 bases in the middle. The chain's CDR3 is CASSLDTGGWGEKLFF. CDR3 coding DNA: TGTGCCAGCAGCTTAGATACTGGGGGCTGGGGTGAAAAACTGTTTTTT.

The chain is built from TRBV11-2 and TRBJ1-2, with 7 bases matching TRBD1. J was trimmed by 4 bases and V by 5 bases; bases with no gene match: 10. There are 15 residues in the CDR3. Looked up from germline, CDR1 is SGHAT and CDR2 is FQNNGV. The CDR3, as DNA: TGTGCCAGCAGCCGTCTAAGAACAGGGGCCTATGGCTACACCTTC. It encodes CASSRLRTGAYGYTF.

J is TRBJ2-5 and V is TRBV29-1; D remains ambiguous. The CDR3 is 13 residues long. CDR1 and CDR2 from the germline V gene are SQVTM and ANQGSEA. The ends were cut back, 3 bases at V and 1 base at J, with 9 bases in the middle. CDR3 amino acids: CSVEFVSQETQYF. The DNA for the CDR3 is TGCAGCGTTGAGTTTGTCAGCCAAGAGACCCAGTACTTC.

The chain recombines TRBV9 with TRBJ1-1, with D possibly matching TRBD1 (5 bases). CDR1 SGDLS and CDR2 YYNGEE come from the germline V gene. V gave up 2 bases and J gave up 4 bases, with 15 bases separating them. The CDR3 totals 15 residues. The CDR3: CASSVTQVSGTEAFF. The CDR3 DNA is TGTGCCAGCAGCGTGACACAGGTCTCGGGCACTGAAGCTTTCTTT.